This is a list of T cell receptor beta chains from one sample in a study of vaccination and CD4 T cells after COVID-19. TCRdb reprocessed the PCR reads via MiXCR and lists one record per CDR3 protein. The data contain some 5,100 distinct CDR3 sequences, about two fifths of them seen just once; the ten biggest clones take up over 25%. These receptors have no known antigen. The sample comprised CD4+ T cells from blood, cultured in vitro. Receptors originate from a human donor in good health. The CDR3 runs from the conserved cysteine through the conserved F or W.

v_gene | len | CDR3aa
TRBV7-9 | 14 | CASSLEAGHSPLHF
TRBV19 | 12 | CASTSGGDIQYF
TRBV7-6 | 18 | CASSSFNTGGGKADTQYF
TRBV19 | 14 | CASSSGTGTYEQYF
TRBV6-1 | 14 | CASIWREGRETQYF
TRBV28 | 11 | CASHRGEKLFF
TRBV10-2 | 14 | CASSEGTGGPRGTF
TRBV7-9 | 15 | CASSAPGTVLDEQYF
TRBV20-1 | 12 | CSATDNRETQYF
TRBV4-1 | 15 | CASSLGTVSNQPQHF
TRBV4-2 | 15 | CASSQDWGSKDGYTF
TRBV20-1 | 18 | CSARDWGTTNLNTGELFF